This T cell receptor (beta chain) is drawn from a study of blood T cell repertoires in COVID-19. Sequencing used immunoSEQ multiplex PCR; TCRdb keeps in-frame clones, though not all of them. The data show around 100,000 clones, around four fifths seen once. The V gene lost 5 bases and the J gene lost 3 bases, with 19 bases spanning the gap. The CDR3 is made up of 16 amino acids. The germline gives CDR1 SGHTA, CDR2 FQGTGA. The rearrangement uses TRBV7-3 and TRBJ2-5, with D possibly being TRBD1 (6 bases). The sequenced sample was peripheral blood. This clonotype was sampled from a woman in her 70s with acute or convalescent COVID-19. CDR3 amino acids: CASSPSDRLVKETQYF. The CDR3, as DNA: TGTGCCAGCAGCCCCTCGGACAGACTGGTGAAAGAGACCCAGTACTTC.